What follows are 21 T cell receptor beta chains derived from one specimen sequenced in a study of OX40 agonist ivuxolimab in advanced cancers. Only in-frame clones appear in the TCRdb table, and some are missing; sequencing was by immunoSEQ multiplex PCR. Counted here are tens of thousands of clones, around four fifths occurring once; the ten biggest clones make up roughly 25%. Sequencing was performed on CD4+ or CD8+ T cells sorted from blood, taken in a trial of the OX40 agonist ivuxolimab. The receptors here all came from an adult with an advanced solid tumor such as melanoma, head and neck, liver or kidney cancer.

V gene TRBV2 combines with J gene TRBJ1-5, with a weak D call TRBD1 (5 bases). V was pared by 5 bases and J by 15 bases, with 20 bases between. The germline V gene has CDR1 SNHLY and CDR2 FYNNEI. The CDR3 runs to 13 residues. The CDR3 DNA follows: TGTGCCAGCAGTTGGTTCGACAGCCCGGTTCCGCATTTT. It codes for CASSWFDSPVPHF.

The chain is built from TRBV7-6 and TRBJ2-7; TRBD2 matches at 15 bases. The ends lost 1 base at V and 2 bases at J; junction bases unmatched: 0. Per germline, CDR1 SGHVS and CDR2 FNYEAQ. CDR3 length: 16 amino acids. The CDR3 bases are TGTGCCAGCAGCTTAGGGACTAGCGGGGGGGCCTACGAGCAGTACTTC. Translated: CASSLGTSGGAYEQYF.

The J gene is TRBJ2-1, the V gene TRBV7-9, with 8 bases lining up with TRBD2. The V segment lost 4 bases and the J segment 4 bases; nucleotides outside the gene matches: 9. This CDR3 contains 16 residues. Germline V gene data show CDR1 as SEHNR and CDR2 as FQNEAQ (reference sequence). The DNA for the CDR3 is TGTGCCAGCAGCTCCCTTTCGGGAGGGCCTTACAATGAGCAGTTCTTC. This translates into CASSSLSGGPYNEQFF.

This sequence joins TRBV11-1 and TRBJ2-7; D is possibly TRBD1 or TRBD2 (5 bases each). The CDR3 runs 14 residues. Between the trimmed V and J ends, which lost 6 bases and 3 bases, there was a span of 15 bases. Germline CDR1 and CDR2: SGHAT and FQDESV (reference sequence). The CDR3 bases are TGTGCCAGCAGTCACCGGGACCGAAACTACGAGCAGTACTTC. This gives the protein CASSHRDRNYEQYF.

This clone was found once. V usage is TRBV6-6 and J usage is TRBJ1-2; 8 bases fit TRBD1. Germline assignment: CDR1 MNHNY and CDR2 SVGAGI (reference sequence). The length of the CDR3 is 14 residues. V was clipped by 3 bases and J by 8 bases; unmatched bases: 8. CDR3 coding DNA: TGTGCCAGCAGTTATAGGACAGGGTATGGAGGCTACACCTTC. It is translated as CASSYRTGYGGYTF.

Ten or more counts support this clone. The rearrangement uses TRBV6-5 and TRBJ1-5, with D unresolved. V lost 3 bases and J 9 bases, leaving 6 bases between the germline ends. There are 11 residues in the CDR3. Germline V CDR1 and CDR2: MNHEY, SVGAGI. The CDR3 sequence is CASSYPGPQHF. In nucleotides, the CDR3 is TGTGCCAGCAGTTATCCGGGGCCCCAGCATTTT.

The chain combines TRBV11-2 with TRBJ2-7; 7 bases fit TRBD2. The CDR3 runs 14 residues. V gave up 1 base and J gave up 6 bases; unmatched junction bases: 6. Germline V lookup: CDR1 SGHAT, CDR2 FQNNGV. The CDR3 loop is CASSLAGGLIEQYF. CDR3 coding DNA: TGTGCCAGCAGCTTAGCGGGGGGTCTTATCGAGCAGTACTTC.

J is TRBJ2-7 and V is TRBV27; 8 bases align to TRBD2. V lost 8 bases, J lost 1 base, and 7 bases stayed unmatched. CDR1 and CDR2 (germline): MNHEY, SMNVEV (reference sequence). The CDR3 has 14 amino acids. The CDR3 region has the DNA TGTGCCAGCGCCCGGGGGGGCGCGTCCTACGAGCAGTACTTC. Translating gives CASARGGASYEQYF.

The chain recombines TRBV4-1 with TRBJ2-7, with 9 bases matching TRBD1. Trimming at V came to 4 bases and at J to 4 bases, leaving 11 bases not matched to a gene. Germline loops: CDR1 MGHRA, CDR2 YSYEKL. This CDR3 spans 16 amino acids. CDR3 loop: CASSLSGGTGMYEQYF. The CDR3 region has the DNA TGCGCCAGCAGCCTTTCAGGGGGGACAGGGATGTACGAGCAGTACTTC.

The J gene is TRBJ2-7, the V gene TRBV27; TRBD1 or TRBD2 may be the D gene (5 bases each). In germline, CDR1 is MNHEY, CDR2 SMNVEV (reference sequence). Between the trimmed V and J ends, which lost 5 bases and 3 bases, there was a span of 14 bases. The CDR3 totals 14 residues. Written as DNA, the CDR3 is TGTGCCAGCAGTCACCGGGACCGAAACTACGAGCAGTACTTC. It is translated as CASSHRDRNYEQYF.

This chain joins TRBV19 and TRBJ1-1; D not certain. V was clipped by 2 bases and J by 1 base, with 5 bases between them. This CDR3 is 13 amino acids long. The germline gives CDR1 LNHDA, CDR2 SQIVND (reference sequence). CDR3 in DNA: TGTGCCAGTAGTATAAGCCCGAACACTGAAGCTTTCTTT. Translation gives CASSISPNTEAFF.

V usage is TRBV5-1 and J usage is TRBJ1-1, with D unclear. The CDR3 has 11 amino acids. Trimming stripped 0 bases from V and 8 bases from J, with 5 bases between. Per the germline V gene, CDR1 is SGHRS and CDR2 is YFSETQ. CDR3 amino acids: CASSLGGEAFF. The CDR3 DNA reads as TGCGCCAGCAGCTTGGGAGGCGAAGCTTTCTTT.

This clone was observed a few times. V usage is TRBV5-4 and J usage is TRBJ2-1; 10 positions match TRBD2. This CDR3 has 14 amino acids. V gave up 2 bases and J gave up 10 bases; unmatched junction bases: 6. Germline V gives CDR1 SGHNT, CDR2 YYREEE (reference sequence). As DNA, the CDR3 is TGTGCCAGCAGCTTAGGGAGCGGGGGGGAAGAGCAGTTCTTC. Protein: CASSLGSGGEEQFF.

Here the CDR3 reads CASSILVSAGELFF. In nucleotides, the CDR3 is TGTGCCAGCAGCATACTAGTTTCAGCTGGGGAGCTGTTTTTT. The chain is built from TRBV28 and TRBJ2-2; the D gene is possibly TRBD2 (5 bases). Germline V gene sequence: CDR1 MDHEN, CDR2 SYDVKM. The V end lost 6 bases, the J end lost 8 bases, and 16 bases lay between the germline ends. The CDR3 length is 14 residues.

This chain links TRBV6-5 with TRBJ2-1; the match to TRBD2 covers 14 bases. V was clipped by 8 bases and J by 8 bases; unmatched bases: 8. The CDR3 consists of 15 residues. Germline CDR1 reads MNHEY; CDR2 reads SVGAGI. This chain's CDR3 is CASQGGTSGSHEQFF. In DNA, the CDR3 is TGTGCCAGCCAGGGGGGGACTAGCGGGAGTCATGAGCAGTTCTTC.

The genes are TRBV9 and TRBJ2-1; 11 bases are a match to TRBD2. CDR1 and CDR2 from the germline V gene are SGDLS and YYNGEE. This CDR3 is built from 16 residues. V lost 3 bases, J lost 8 bases, and 10 bases stayed unmatched. The CDR3 coding sequence is TGTGCCAGCAGCGGAATAACTAGCGGGAGTTTGGATGAGCAGTTCTTC. Encoded protein: CASSGITSGSLDEQFF.

This clone was observed a handful of times. This sequence joins TRBV7-8 and TRBJ1-2, with 11 nucleotides matching TRBD1. The CDR3 consists of 16 residues. Unmatched junction bases numbered 8, after V lost 4 bases and J lost 4 bases. Germline CDR1 reads SGHVS; CDR2 reads FQNEAQ. The CDR3 DNA reads as TGTGCCAGCAGCTCAGCCGGGACAGGGGGATTCTATGGCTACACCTTC. It translates to CASSSAGTGGFYGYTF.

The V gene is TRBV5-8, the J gene TRBJ1-1; D is unclear. Between the trimmed V and J ends, which lost 4 bases and 0 bases, there was a span of 10 bases. Germline V gene lookup returns CDR1 SGHTS and CDR2 YDEGEE. The CDR3 is 14 residues long. CDR3 region: CASSPQSMNTEAFF. The DNA for the CDR3 is TGTGCCAGCAGCCCGCAGAGCATGAACACTGAAGCTTTCTTT.

J is TRBJ2-7 and V is TRBV4-1; 9 nucleotides line up with TRBD1. This CDR3 region has 16 residues. After removal of 3 bases from V and 1 base from J, the junction contained 7 bases not matched to a gene. Germline lookup yields CDR1 MGHRA and CDR2 YSYEKL. The CDR3 reads CASSHHPGTGSYEQYF. CDR3 in DNA: TGCGCCAGCAGCCACCATCCCGGGACAGGGTCCTACGAGCAGTACTTC.

This chain joins TRBV4-1 and TRBJ1-1; D remains unclear. The CDR3 has 13 amino acids. V was clipped by 4 bases and J by 7 bases, with 13 bases between them. Germline loops: CDR1 MGHRA, CDR2 YSYEKL. CDR3 residues: CASSPTAFSEAFF. In DNA form, the CDR3 reads TGCGCCAGCAGCCCAACAGCTTTCAGTGAAGCTTTCTTT.

V gene TRBV13 combines with J gene TRBJ1-1; D not resolved. Germline-derived CDR1 and CDR2 are PRHDT and FYEKMQ (reference sequence). V gave up 3 bases and J gave up 0 bases, with 8 bases separating them. The CDR3 is 14 residues long. The CDR3 protein is CASSLVGVNTEAFF. CDR3 in DNA: TGTGCCAGCAGCTTGGTGGGTGTGAACACTGAAGCTTTCTTT.